This T cell receptor (beta chain) derives from a study of blood T cells in healthy people across ages. General study findings and limits: There was a strong correlation between TCR beta diversity and naive T cell percentage. Not knowing donor CMV status may have confounded expanded clonotype changes. Older age coincided with a roughly linear decline in TCR beta diversity per million T cells.

With a J-beta primer mix and a sample-barcoded 5' primer, a second PCR ran about 6 to 11 cycles. Using its own MiXCR run on the 5' RACE reads, TCRdb lists one record per CDR3 protein. The sample shows roughly 800,000 distinct CDR3 sequences, about 62% of them seen only once. A remark on this clonotype: Its matching antigen is unknown.

The sequencing sample was made of blood. This TCR was sampled from a man younger than 40 in good health.

Here the CDR3 reads CASSQARDRASLGGQETQYF. The CDR3 bases are TGCGCCAGCAGCCAAGCCCGGGACAGGGCGTCTCTCGGGGGGCAAGAGACCCAGTACTTC. The chain couples TRBV4-3 to TRBJ2-5; TRBD1 matches at 9 bases. CDR1 is LGHNA, CDR2 YSLEER, per germline. This CDR3 has 20 residues. Trimming removed 1 base from V and 2 bases from J; junction bases left unmatched: 17.